The sequence of this TCR beta chain was determined in a study of T-cell reconstitution after alpha-beta-depleted transplantation in children. This clonotype was seen ten or more times. A library of TCRbeta sequences, prepared with unique molecular identifiers, was generated. TCRdb re-analysed the PCR reads in MiXCR, keeping a single row per CDR3 protein. This table holds 400,000 to 500,000 distinct CDR3 sequences, 9.5% to 13% found once. Germline V gene data show CDR1 as SEHNR and CDR2 as FQNEAQ (reference sequence). The CDR3 is 14 residues long. Trimming removed 2 bases at V and 4 bases at J, with 11 bases between.

The rearrangement links TRBV7-9 to TRBJ1-1, with D perhaps TRBD1 (5 bases). The TCR comes from a human donor who donated a stem cell graft to a child with acute myeloid leukemia. The source was PBMCs from the stem cell graft donor, collected from the stem cell graft. The CDR3 region is CASSLRQGGTEAFF. CDR3 nucleotides: TGTGCCAGCAGCTTACGCCAGGGAGGCACTGAAGCTTTCTTT.